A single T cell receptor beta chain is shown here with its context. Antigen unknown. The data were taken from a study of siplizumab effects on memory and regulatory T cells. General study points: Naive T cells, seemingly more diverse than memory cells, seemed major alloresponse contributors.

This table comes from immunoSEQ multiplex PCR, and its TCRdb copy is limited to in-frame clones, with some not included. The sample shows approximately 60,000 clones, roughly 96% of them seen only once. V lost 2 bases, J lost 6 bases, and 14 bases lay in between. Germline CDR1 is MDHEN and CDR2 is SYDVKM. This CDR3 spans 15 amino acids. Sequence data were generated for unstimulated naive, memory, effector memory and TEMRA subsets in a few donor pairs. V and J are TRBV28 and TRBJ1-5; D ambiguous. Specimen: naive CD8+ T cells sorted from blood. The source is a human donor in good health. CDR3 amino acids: CASSLGRAPPQPQHF. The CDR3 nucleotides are TGTGCCAGCAGTTTAGGTAGGGCTCCTCCTCAGCCCCAGCATTTT.